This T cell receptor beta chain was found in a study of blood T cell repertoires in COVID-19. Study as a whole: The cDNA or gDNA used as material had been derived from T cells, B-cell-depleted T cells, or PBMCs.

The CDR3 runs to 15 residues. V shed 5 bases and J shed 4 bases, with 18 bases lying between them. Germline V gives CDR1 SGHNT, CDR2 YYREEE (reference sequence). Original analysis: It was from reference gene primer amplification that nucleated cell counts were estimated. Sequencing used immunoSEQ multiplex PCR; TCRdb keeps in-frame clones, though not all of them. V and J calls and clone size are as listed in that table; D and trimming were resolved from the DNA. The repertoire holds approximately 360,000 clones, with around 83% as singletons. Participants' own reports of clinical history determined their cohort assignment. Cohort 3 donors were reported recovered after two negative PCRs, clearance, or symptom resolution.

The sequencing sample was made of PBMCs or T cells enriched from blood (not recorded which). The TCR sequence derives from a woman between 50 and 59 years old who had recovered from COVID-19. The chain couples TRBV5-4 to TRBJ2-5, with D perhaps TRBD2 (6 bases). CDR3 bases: TGTGCCAGCAGTAACGGAGGAGGGTCGGCAGAGACCCAGTACTTC. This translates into CASSNGGGSAETQYF.